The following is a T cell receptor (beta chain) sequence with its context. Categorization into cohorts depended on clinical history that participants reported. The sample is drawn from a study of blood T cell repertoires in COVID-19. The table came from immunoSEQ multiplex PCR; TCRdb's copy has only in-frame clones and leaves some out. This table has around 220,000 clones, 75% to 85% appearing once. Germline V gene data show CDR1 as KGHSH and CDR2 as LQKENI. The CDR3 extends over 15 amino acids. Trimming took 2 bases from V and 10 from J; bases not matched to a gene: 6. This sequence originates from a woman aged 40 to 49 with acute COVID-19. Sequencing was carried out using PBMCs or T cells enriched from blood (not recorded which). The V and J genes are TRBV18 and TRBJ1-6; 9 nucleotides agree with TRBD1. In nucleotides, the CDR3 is TGTGCCAGCTCACCAAATCCAGGACAGGGGTCACCCCTCCACTTT. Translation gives CASSPNPGQGSPLHF.